Each of the 24 T cell receptor beta chains below was sequenced from the same sample in a study of T cell responses to AZD1222 COVID-19 vaccine (dated by TCRdb to about 2021). Libraries were built with the immunoSEQ multiplex PCR assay. Held by TCRdb, this immuneACCESS table contains in-frame sequences only and omits some clones. Under half of the omission traces to an unresolved V gene where checked; the cause of the rest is unknown. This sample comprises 150,000 or so clones, about 90% of them detected only once. Approximately 0.98% of the sample comes from the top ten. The time point label for this specimen denotes: about 28 days (+/-7) after the second vaccine dose. The sample here was peripheral blood, taken 28 days after the second AZD1222 dose. The origin of the receptors is an adult who received the AZD1222 COVID-19 vaccine.

This chain links TRBV5-5 with TRBJ2-1; TRBD2 might be the D (5 bases). Per the germline V gene, CDR1 is SGHKS and CDR2 is YYEKEE (reference sequence). The CDR3 contains 14 residues. The germline V and J ends were trimmed by 1 base and 2 bases, with 7 bases remaining between them. This CDR3 reads CASSLKEAYNEQFF. CDR3 in DNA: TGTGCCAGCAGCTTGAAGGAGGCCTACAATGAGCAGTTCTTC.

The chain combines TRBV19 with TRBJ2-4; D not certain. CDR3 length: 15 amino acids. Deletions cut 8 bases from V and 1 base from J, with 15 bases between. Germline values: CDR1 LNHDA, CDR2 SQIVND (reference sequence). CDR3 in amino acids: CASGFQWSAKNIQYF. CDR3 DNA sequence: TGTGCCAGTGGTTTTCAGTGGTCTGCCAAAAACATTCAGTACTTC.

V and J are TRBV5-6 and TRBJ1-5, with D hard to call. Trimming pared 1 base from V and 6 bases from J, leaving 5 bases between. This CDR3 region has 12 residues. CDR1 and CDR2 (germline): SGHDT, YYEEEE. This chain's CDR3 is CASSLRGQPQHF. The CDR3 DNA follows: TGTGCCAGCAGCTTGAGAGGTCAGCCCCAGCATTTT.

The V call is TRBV14, the J call TRBJ1-6; TRBD1 might be the D (5 bases). Germline V CDR1 and CDR2: SGHDN, FVKESK. V was shortened by 0 bases and J by 0 bases, with 15 bases between the two germline ends. The CDR3 has 19 residues. The CDR3 region is CASSQDWGLDSSYNSPLHF. CDR3 DNA sequence: TGTGCCAGCAGCCAAGATTGGGGCCTCGACAGCTCCTATAATTCACCCCTCCACTTT.

V usage is TRBV27 and J usage is TRBJ1-2, with D maybe TRBD1 (6 bases). This CDR3 region has 14 residues. The germline V gene has CDR1 MNHEY and CDR2 SMNVEV (reference sequence). Trimming stripped 5 bases from V and 8 bases from J, with 18 bases between. The CDR3 DNA reads as TGTGCCAGCAGTCTCCGGGACACAAGAGGGGGCTACACCTTC. It specifies CASSLRDTRGGYTF.

Points on this clone: Other DNA sequences from this sample encode an identical CDR3 as well. The V gene is TRBV3-1 (or the pseudogene TRBV3-2), the J gene TRBJ2-7; 8 nucleotides align to TRBD1. This CDR3 region has 15 residues. V was pared by 1 base and J by 3 bases, with 5 bases of the junction left unmatched. Germline loops: CDR1 LGHDT, CDR2 YNNKEL (reference sequence). The CDR3 DNA reads as TGTGCCAGCAGCCAAGGGACAGGGAGAAGCTACGAGCAGTACTTC. Protein: CASSQGTGRSYEQYF.

The count of this clone is one. The rearrangement links TRBV5-5 to TRBJ2-6; no definite D call. Trimming removed 0 bases at V and 13 bases at J, with 8 bases between. Germline CDR1 reads SGHKS; CDR2 reads YYEKEE (reference sequence). The CDR3 loop spans 12 amino acids. CDR3 sequence: CASSLGGQVLTF. The DNA for the CDR3 is TGTGCCAGCAGCTTGGGGGGTCAGGTCCTGACTTTC. The full variable domain, rest sourced from reference TRBV5-5 and TRBJ2-6, is DAGVTQSPTHLIKTRGQQVTLRCSPISGHKSVSWYQQVLGQGPQFIFQYYEKEERGRGNFPDRFSARQFPNYSSELNVNALLLGDSALYLCASSLGGQVLTFGAGSRLTVL.

The chain uses TRBV5-1 and TRBJ1-4, with D perhaps matching TRBD1 (5 bases). Between the trimmed V and J ends, which lost 0 bases and 2 bases, there was a span of 8 bases. Germline V gene lookup returns CDR1 SGHRS and CDR2 YFSETQ. The CDR3 totals 15 residues. DNA for the CDR3: TGCGCCAGCAGCTTGGGGGGGACGACTAATGAAAAACTGTTTTTT. Protein: CASSLGGTTNEKLFF.

The chain combines TRBV3-1 (or the pseudogene TRBV3-2) with TRBJ1-2; the D is unclear. The CDR3 loop spans 14 amino acids. Trimming pared 4 bases from V and 8 bases from J, leaving 17 bases between. Germline-derived CDR1 and CDR2 are LGHDT and YNNKEL (reference sequence). CDR3 sequence reads: CASSLGNPPEGYTF. The CDR3 DNA is TGTGCCAGCAGCCTTGGTAACCCACCAGAGGGCTACACCTTC.

The V gene is TRBV5-4, the J gene TRBJ2-7; D is uncertain. V was pared by 4 bases and J by 6 bases, with 11 bases between. CDR1 and CDR2 from the germline V gene are SGHNT and YYREEE (reference sequence). CDR3 length: 12 residues. CDR3 residues: CASSVGGGEQYF. Here the CDR3 DNA reads TGTGCCAGCAGCGTAGGCGGTGGCGAGCAGTACTTC.

The chain has TRBV6-4 and TRBJ2-1; TRBD1 matches at 9 bases. This CDR3 is 14 amino acids long. The V gene's germline CDR1 is MRHNA and CDR2 SNTAGT. Trimming removed 0 bases from V and 6 bases from J; junction bases left unmatched: 0. The CDR3 sequence: CASSDSTGGNEQFF. DNA of the CDR3: TGTGCCAGCAGTGACTCGACAGGGGGCAATGAGCAGTTCTTC.

The J gene is TRBJ2-2, the V gene TRBV2, with 9 nucleotides matching TRBD1. The ends lost 7 bases at V and 4 bases at J; junction bases unmatched: 7. Looked up from germline, CDR1 is SNHLY and CDR2 is FYNNEI. This CDR3 has 15 amino acids. CDR3 coding DNA: TGTGCCAGCAACCCGGGACAGGGTGCCACCGGGGAGCTGTTTTTT. It is translated as CASNPGQGATGELFF.

The genes are TRBV6-5 and TRBJ1-2; D gene uncertain. The germline CDR1 and CDR2 sequences are MNHEY and SVGAGI. This CDR3 is 16 amino acids long. Deletions cut 0 bases from V and 4 bases from J, with 15 bases between. CDR3 in DNA: TGTGCCAGCAGTTACTCGAGAAGGCGGGCAGGCTATGGCTACACCTTC. Protein product: CASSYSRRRAGYGYTF.

This rearrangement joins TRBV5-1 to TRBJ1-5; D is uncertain. The CDR3 runs to 15 residues. V was pared by 0 bases and J by 0 bases, with 7 bases between. CDR1 and CDR2 (germline): SGHRS, YFSETQ. CDR3 sequence (DNA): TGCGCCAGCAGCTTGGGCTACAATAGCAATCAGCCCCAGCATTTT. This translates into CASSLGYNSNQPQHF.

The chain carries TRBV10-3 and TRBJ1-1; 7 bases fit TRBD1. CDR1 ENHRY and CDR2 SYGVKD come from the germline V gene. The junction had 4 bases not matched to a gene; V was cut back by 2 bases and J by 1 base. CDR3 size: 15 residues. In DNA form, the CDR3 reads TGTGCCATCAGTGAGCAGGGGGTAGGGAACACTGAAGCTTTCTTT. Translating it yields CAISEQGVGNTEAFF.

The V and J genes are TRBV10-3 and TRBJ2-7; TRBD1 matches 7 bases. Looked up from germline, CDR1 is ENHRY and CDR2 is SYGVKD. V dropped 4 bases and J dropped 3; count of bases not matched to a gene: 0. The CDR3 consists of 12 residues. CDR3 sequence: CAISGTGYEQYF. In DNA, the CDR3 is TGTGCCATCAGTGGGACAGGCTACGAGCAGTACTTC.

The chain links TRBV4-1 to TRBJ2-7; D might be TRBD1 (6 bases). This CDR3 is 14 amino acids long. The V end was cut by 4 bases, the J end by 2 bases, with 12 bases between. CDR1 is MGHRA and CDR2 is YSYEKL in the germline V gene. This CDR3 is CASSPRQETYEQYF. Written as DNA, the CDR3 is TGCGCCAGCAGCCCGCGACAGGAGACCTACGAGCAGTACTTC.

The chain is built from TRBV2 and TRBJ2-5; a weak D match, TRBD1 (5 bases). V lost 6 bases, J lost 4 bases, and 15 bases lay in between. Looked up from germline, CDR1 is SNHLY and CDR2 is FYNNEI. There are 14 residues in the CDR3. The CDR3 DNA follows: TGTGCCAGCAGGGCCAGGGCTAACGGAGAGACCCAGTACTTC. It translates to CASRARANGETQYF.

The chain recombines TRBV6-5 with TRBJ1-3, with D perhaps matching TRBD1 (5 bases). Germline V gene data show CDR1 as MNHEY and CDR2 as SVGAGI. The ends were cut back, 6 bases at V and 1 base at J, with 13 bases in the middle. The CDR3 runs to 15 residues. DNA of the CDR3: TGTGCCAGCAGCCCGGGACGGTTTTCTGGAAACACCATATATTTT. Protein sequence: CASSPGRFSGNTIYF.

The chain uses TRBV7-2 and TRBJ1-5, with 7 positions matching TRBD1. There are 14 residues in the CDR3. CDR1 SGHTA and CDR2 FQGNSA come from the germline V gene. The junction had 4 bases not matched to a gene; V was cut back by 3 bases and J by 5 bases. The chain's CDR3 is CASSFRQGDQPQHF. The CDR3 DNA is TGTGCCAGCAGCTTTAGACAGGGCGATCAGCCCCAGCATTTT.

This chain connects TRBV5-1 to TRBJ2-2; 7 bases line up with TRBD2. This CDR3 has 16 amino acids. The V segment lost 2 bases and the J segment 0 bases; nucleotides outside the gene matches: 4. CDR1 is SGHRS and CDR2 is YFSETQ in the germline V gene. In nucleotides, the CDR3 is TGCGCCAGCAGCTTATTCGCGGGGGCGAACACCGGGGAGCTGTTTTTT. Amino acid sequence: CASSLFAGANTGELFF.

The chain links TRBV6-6 to TRBJ1-2; the D gene is possibly TRBD1 (6 bases). The length of the CDR3 is 16 residues. Per germline, CDR1 MNHNY and CDR2 SVGAGI (reference sequence). V lost 0 bases, J lost 6 bases, and 17 bases lay in between. The CDR3 sequence: CASSYSATGLEDGYTF. CDR3 sequence (DNA): TGTGCCAGCAGTTACTCGGCCACAGGGTTGGAGGATGGCTACACCTTC.

The chain carries TRBV9 and TRBJ2-5; tentatively, D is TRBD1 (5 bases). The germline V gene encodes CDR1 SGDLS and CDR2 YYNGEE. Trimming cost V 0 bases and J 1 base, with 10 bases left between them. The CDR3 contains 15 residues. The CDR3 protein is CASSVAGWSQETQYF. The CDR3, as DNA: TGTGCCAGCAGCGTAGCAGGGTGGTCCCAAGAGACCCAGTACTTC.

CDR3 coding DNA: TGTGCCAGCAGTTGGGCCCCGGGGGCCAATGAGCAGTTCTTC. Amino acids: CASSWAPGANEQFF. The gene calls are TRBV6-4 and TRBJ2-1; TRBD1 or TRBD2 may be the D gene (6 bases each). V was clipped by 5 bases and J by 6 bases, with 14 bases between them. The CDR3 loop spans 14 amino acids. Germline-derived CDR1 and CDR2 are MRHNA and SNTAGT.